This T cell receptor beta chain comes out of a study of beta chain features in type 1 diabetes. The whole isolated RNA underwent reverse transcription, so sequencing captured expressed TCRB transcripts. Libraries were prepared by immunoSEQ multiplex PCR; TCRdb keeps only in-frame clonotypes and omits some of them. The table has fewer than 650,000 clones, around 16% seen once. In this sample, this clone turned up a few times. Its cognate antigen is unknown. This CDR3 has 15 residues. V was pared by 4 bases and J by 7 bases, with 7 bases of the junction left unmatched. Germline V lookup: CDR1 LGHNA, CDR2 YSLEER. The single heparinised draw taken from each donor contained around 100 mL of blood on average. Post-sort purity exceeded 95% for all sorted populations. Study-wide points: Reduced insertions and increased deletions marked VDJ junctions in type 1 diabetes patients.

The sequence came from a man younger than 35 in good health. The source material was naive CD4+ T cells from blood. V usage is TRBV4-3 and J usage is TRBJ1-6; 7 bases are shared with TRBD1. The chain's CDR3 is CASSPEGRGNSPLHF. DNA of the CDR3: TGCGCCAGCAGCCCGGAGGGCAGGGGGAATTCACCCCTCCACTTT.